This T cell receptor (beta chain) was sequenced for a study of technical replicates of blood from a few donors. In germline, CDR1 is SNHLY, CDR2 FYNNEI. The CDR3 runs 14 residues. Losses at the gene ends were 6 bases for V and 2 bases for J; bases not matched to a gene: 7. Sequencing used immunoSEQ multiplex PCR; TCRdb keeps in-frame clones, though not all of them. The sample holds about 88,000 clones, around 93% seen once. This sequence originates from a human donor in good health. The sample taken for sequencing was T cells isolated from PBMCs. The genes are TRBV2 and TRBJ2-7, with TRBD1 matching 7 bases. For the CDR3, the DNA is TGTGCCAGCAGCCGACAGGGCTCTACCTACGAGCAGTACTTC. Translation: CASSRQGSTYEQYF.